This is a list of T cell receptor beta chains from one sample in a study of CD8 T cells in ankylosing spondylitis. TCRdb passed the 5' RACE reads through MiXCR, listing each CDR3 protein once. The table includes 200,000 or so distinct CDR3 sequences, 10% to 15% detected once. Sequencing was carried out using blood, either unsorted or a sorted T cell fraction (not recorded which). The receptors were gathered from a female donor with ankylosing spondylitis or in good health (not recorded which). CDR3s leave out the opening cysteine and the closing phenylalanine or tryptophan. Fields, in order: V gene, CDR3 protein.

>TRBV27
ASRPRVETGELF
>TRBV5-1
ASSLGTDGDEQY
>TRBV5-1
ASRDRTGETGELF
>TRBV7-2
ASILGVNTEAF
>TRBV4-1
ASSQPSGQGSTDTQY
>TRBV7-2
ASSTPGNIQY
>TRBV20-1
SARSPGTGNEQF
>TRBV29-1
SVVRQGGTEAF
>TRBV7-9
ASSLRQGTYNEQF
>TRBV15
ATSSSENRVRRDGYT
>TRBV3-1
ASCLRLVGQRNSYEQY
>TRBV12-3/TRBV12-4
ASRFPRSTDTIY
>TRBV27
ASTFQGAKGYGYT
>TRBV24-1
ATSDGTSFSYNEQF
>TRBV7-3
ASSPDRLRNYGYT
>TRBV12-3/TRBV12-4
ASSLQGIGSTEAF
>TRBV7-2
ASSLAGRPQETQY
>TRBV18
ASSPPSGDTQY
>TRBV5-1
ASSFQTNYGYT
>TRBV19
ASSAQGPNTEAF
>TRBV6-6
ASSYSQGHEQF
>TRBV7-2
ASAAWGTFMNTEAF
>TRBV24-1
ATSVIGTGVNTGELF
>TRBV20-1
SARGISGYYNEQF
>TRBV5-1
ASSRLQGSTPGAF
>TRBV5-1
ASSAGTSVIDEQY
>TRBV6-1
ARETGRKPGANVLT
>TRBV5-1
ASSLGAPNTGELF
>TRBV5-1
ASSLARTGGADTQY
>TRBV7-2
ASSLAQGAYGYT